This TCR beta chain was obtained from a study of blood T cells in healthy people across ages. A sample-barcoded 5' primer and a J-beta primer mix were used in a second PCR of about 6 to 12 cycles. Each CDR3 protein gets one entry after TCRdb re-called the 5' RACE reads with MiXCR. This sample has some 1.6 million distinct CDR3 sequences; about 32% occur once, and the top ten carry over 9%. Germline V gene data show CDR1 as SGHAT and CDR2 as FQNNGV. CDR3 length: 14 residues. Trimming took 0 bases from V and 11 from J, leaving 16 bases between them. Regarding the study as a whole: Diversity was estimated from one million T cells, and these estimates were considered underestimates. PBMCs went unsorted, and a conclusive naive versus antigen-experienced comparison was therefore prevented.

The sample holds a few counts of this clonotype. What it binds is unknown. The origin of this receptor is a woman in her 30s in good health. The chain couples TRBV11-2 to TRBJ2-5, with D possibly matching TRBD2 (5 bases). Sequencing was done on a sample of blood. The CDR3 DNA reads TGTGCCAGCAGCTTAGATCGCGGTCCTAGGGAGCAGTACTTC. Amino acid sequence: CASSLDRGPREQYF.